This T cell receptor (beta chain) appears in the sequencing data of a study of cytomegalovirus exposure and HLA in healthy donors. Study in general: Tens of millions of unique TCRs, all from HLA-typed donors, were included in an early release of the data.

Notes on this clone: Its matching antigen is unknown.

A multiplex PCR was run with 60 Vbeta primers and 13 Jbeta primers. Sequencing used immunoSEQ multiplex PCR; TCRdb keeps in-frame clones, though not all of them. The data contain about 86,000 clones, about 76% of them seen just once; the ten biggest clones take up roughly 15%. Study-wide results and limits: The authors later linked a missense DCLRE1C variant to TCR beta V- and J-gene trimming. A later analysis linked roughly 17,000 TCR beta sequences to HLA alleles at 0.05 false discovery rate.

The germline CDR1 and CDR2 sequences are SQVTM and ANQGSEA. V lost 7 bases and J lost 7, with 10 bases in between. The CDR3 length is 11 residues. The sequencing sample was made of PBMCs. This clonotype was obtained from a woman aged 40-49 years in good health and CMV-seropositive. V and J are TRBV29-1 and TRBJ1-4, with D hard to call. The CDR3 nucleotides read TGCAGCGCTGTACTTGGTGAAAAACTGTTTTTT. Amino acids: CSAVLGEKLFF.